These T cell receptor beta chains were read from a single sample in a study of a mutant IDH1 vaccine in newly diagnosed glioma. Measured with immunoSEQ multiplex PCR; TCRdb has only the in-frame clones, and not every one. The sample records some 120,000 clones, just under 80% being singletons. Antigens of these TCRs are unknown. The material was PBMCs, obtained from a glioma patient whose treatment included an IDH1 peptide vaccine. These TCRs come from a man aged 40-55 years with glioma. Both conserved end residues are part of each CDR3. The D gene is left open where the match is weak. Expanded clones are given a class, and other clones once, few, many or no size at all.

v_gene	abundance	len	j_gene	d_gene	CDR3aa	CDR3nt
TRBV6-5	NA	15	TRBJ2-6	NA	CASSSSGLGANVLTF	TGTGCCAGCAGCTCCTCAGGGTTAGGGGCCAACGTCCTGACTTTC
TRBV9	NA	15	TRBJ2-1	TRBD1	CASSSSGTGGNEQFF	TGTGCCAGCAGCTCATCCGGGACAGGGGGCAATGAGCAGTTCTTC
TRBV11-2	NA	16	TRBJ2-2	NA	CASSPGVLANTGELFF	TGTGCCAGCAGCCCTGGGGTACTCGCGAACACCGGGGAGCTGTTTTTT
TRBV5-6	once	15	TRBJ1-1	NA	CASSAPLGGGTEAFF	TGTGCCAGCAGCGCGCCTTTGGGAGGTGGCACTGAAGCTTTCTTT
TRBV9	NA	16	TRBJ2-1	NA	CASSVAGASSYNEQFF	TGTGCCAGCAGCGTAGCCGGGGCTAGCTCCTACAATGAGCAGTTCTTC
TRBV29-1	NA	13	TRBJ2-2	NA	CSVDVGNTGELFF	TGCAGCGTTGACGTGGGGAACACCGGGGAGCTGTTTTTT
TRBV7-9	few	15	TRBJ1-3	NA	CASSLGPISGNTIYF	TGTGCCAGCAGCTTAGGACCTATCTCTGGAAACACCATATATTTT
TRBV18	once	13	TRBJ2-7	NA	CASSPEGAYEQYF	TGTGCCAGCTCACCTGAAGGGGCCTACGAGCAGTACTTC
TRBV28	few	13	TRBJ2-7	NA	CASSFGDPYEQYF	TGTGCCAGCAGTTTTGGGGACCCCTACGAGCAGTACTTC
TRBV7-9	once	14	TRBJ2-5	TRBD1	CASSLTGQGETQYF	TGTGCCAGCAGCTTAACTGGACAGGGAGAGACCCAGTACTTC
TRBV9	NA	14	TRBJ2-7	TRBD2	CASSVVAGGYEQYF	TGTGCCAGCAGCGTAGTAGCGGGGGGTTACGAGCAGTACTTC
TRBV4-3	NA	14	TRBJ1-1	NA	CASSLEGGDAEAFF	TGCGCCAGCAGCCTTGAAGGGGGGGACGCTGAAGCTTTCTTT
TRBV9	NA	13	TRBJ2-7	TRBD1	CASSKRQGSEQYF	TGTGCCAGCAGCAAAAGACAGGGCAGCGAGCAGTACTTC
TRBV10-3	NA	15	TRBJ1-2	TRBD1	CAITLGTGDNYGYTF	TGTGCCATCACCCTCGGGACAGGGGACAACTATGGCTACACCTTC
TRBV27	NA	16	TRBJ2-3	TRBD2	CASSLAGLPSTDTQYF	TGTGCCAGCAGTTTGGCGGGACTACCTAGCACAGATACGCAGTATTTT
TRBV30	NA	11	TRBJ2-1	NA	CAWRVRDERFF	TGTGCCTGGAGGGTACGGGATGAGCGGTTCTTC
TRBV5-6	NA	15	TRBJ1-1	NA	CASSGRRGGYTEAFF	TGTGCCAGCAGCGGGCGACGGGGCGGGTACACTGAAGCTTTCTTT
TRBV18	few	13	TRBJ1-2	NA	CASSPLGDYGYTF	TGTGCCAGCTCACCACTGGGTGACTATGGCTACACCTTC
TRBV12-5	NA	19	TRBJ2-5	TRBD2	CASGLLPLAGGPWQETQYF	TGTGCTAGTGGTTTACTCCCGCTAGCGGGGGGGCCGTGGCAAGAGACCCAGTACTTC
TRBV4-1	NA	17	TRBJ1-5	TRBD1	CASSQGGQGYSNQPQHF	TGCGCCAGCAGCCAGGGGGGACAGGGGTATAGCAATCAGCCCCAGCATTTT
TRBV7-9	NA	14	TRBJ1-1	NA	CASSLASQEIRAFF	TGTGCCAGCAGCTTAGCTTCCCAGGAAATTCGGGCTTTCTTT
TRBV18	NA	14	TRBJ2-1	NA	CASSPLKGIAEQFF	TGTGCCAGCTCACCACTCAAGGGTATTGCTGAGCAGTTCTTC
TRBV7-2	few	18	TRBJ2-3	NA	CASSLEYGVQEVTDTQYF	TGTGCCAGCAGCTTAGAGTATGGGGTCCAGGAGGTGACAGATACGCAGTATTTT
TRBV10-1	NA	14	TRBJ2-3	NA	CASSDPGGTDTQYF	TGCGCCAGCAGTGATCCGGGGGGCACAGATACGCAGTATTTT
TRBV29-1	few	13	TRBJ1-3	NA	CSVAVSTGNTIYF	TGCAGCGTTGCAGTCTCAACTGGAAACACCATATATTTT
TRBV7-2	NA	14	TRBJ1-2	NA	CASSSRGPLSGYTF	TGTGCCAGCAGTTCCAGGGGCCCCCTCTCTGGCTACACCTTC
TRBV6-5	NA	14	TRBJ2-2	NA	CASRQSGGPGELFF	TGTGCCAGCAGACAGTCAGGAGGTCCCGGGGAGCTGTTTTTT
TRBV30	NA	15	TRBJ2-3	NA	CAWSDRGFSTDTQYF	TGTGCCTGGAGTGATAGGGGATTTAGCACAGATACGCAGTATTTT
TRBV12-5	NA	13	TRBJ2-7	NA	CASGSRQSYEQYF	TGTGCTAGTGGTTCCCGACAGTCCTACGAGCAGTACTTC
TRBV5-1	NA	18	TRBJ2-5	TRBD2	CASSSGLAGGRWQETQYF	TGCGCCAGCAGCTCGGGACTAGCGGGAGGGCGATGGCAAGAGACCCAGTACTTC
TRBV5-1	once	13	TRBJ2-1	TRBD2	CASSQREAHEQFF	TGCGCCAGCAGCCAGCGGGAGGCCCATGAGCAGTTCTTC
TRBV7-6	NA	17	TRBJ1-3	NA	CASSPLFGLNRGNTIYF	TGTGCCAGCAGCCCTCTTTTCGGTTTAAATCGGGGAAACACCATATATTTT
TRBV6-5	once	15	TRBJ2-5	NA	CASSYFGQIGTTQYF	TGTGCCAGCAGTTACTTCGGACAGATAGGAACGACCCAGTACTTC
TRBV6-5	NA	15	TRBJ2-5	TRBD2	CASSLLAGGQETQYF	TGTGCCAGCAGCCTACTAGCGGGGGGGCAGGAGACCCAGTACTTC
TRBV6-6	NA	12	TRBJ2-7	NA	CASSISSYEQYF	TGTGCCAGCAGTATCAGCTCCTACGAGCAGTACTTC
TRBV7-6	once	16	TRBJ1-1	NA	CASSLGSGGLNTEAFF	TGTGCCAGCAGCTTAGGATCTGGGGGCCTGAACACTGAAGCTTTCTTT
TRBV5-6	NA	14	TRBJ1-5	TRBD1	CASSQDRGNQPQHF	TGTGCCAGCAGCCAGGACAGGGGAAATCAGCCCCAGCATTTT
TRBV29-1	NA	14	TRBJ2-4	TRBD2	CSVRPVGSGGIQYF	TGCAGCGTCCGTCCCGTGGGTAGCGGGGGAATTCAGTACTTC
TRBV18	NA	13	TRBJ1-1	NA	CASSPTTYTEAFF	TGTGCCAGCTCACCAACCACCTACACTGAAGCTTTCTTT
TRBV2	NA	15	TRBJ2-2	TRBD2	CASSDTSGSIGELFF	TGTGCCAGCAGTGACACTAGCGGGAGTATCGGGGAGCTGTTTTTT
TRBV5-4	NA	14	TRBJ2-5	NA	CASSYSGAWETQYF	TGTGCCAGCAGCTATTCCGGGGCTTGGGAGACCCAGTACTTC
TRBV5-1	NA	15	TRBJ2-7	NA	CARALCLDSGNEQYF	TGCGCCAGGGCCCTGTGCCTGGACAGTGGTAACGAGCAGTACTTC
TRBV5-1	NA	17	TRBJ1-6	NA	CASSLDTSSSYNSPLHF	TGCGCCAGCAGCTTGGACACTTCGAGCTCCTATAATTCACCCCTCCACTTT
TRBV6-1	NA	15	TRBJ2-7	NA	CASSTTRQLRYEQYF	TGTGCCAGCAGTACCACCAGACAGTTAAGGTACGAGCAGTACTTC
TRBV2	NA	14	TRBJ2-3	NA	CASSPVRVTDTQYF	TGTGCCAGCAGTCCGGTAAGGGTGACAGATACGCAGTATTTT
TRBV6-5	NA	15	TRBJ2-5	NA	CASSYSPIQQETQYF	TGTGCCAGCAGTTACTCTCCAATACAGCAAGAGACCCAGTACTTC
TRBV7-8	NA	14	TRBJ1-2	TRBD1	CASGRDSQNYGYTF	TGTGCCAGCGGACGGGACAGTCAGAACTATGGCTACACCTTC
TRBV7-2	NA	16	TRBJ2-5	TRBD2	CASTRGISGRRETQYF	TGTGCCAGCACACGGGGGATTAGCGGGAGGCGAGAGACCCAGTACTTC
TRBV18	NA	18	TRBJ1-3	NA	CASSPLIPRGNSGNTIYF	TGTGCCAGCTCACCCCTTATTCCCCGGGGAAACTCTGGAAACACCATATATTTT
TRBV11-3	NA	16	TRBJ2-2	NA	CASSPRLGENTGELFF	TGTGCCAGCAGCCCCCGACTAGGCGAGAACACCGGGGAGCTGTTTTTT